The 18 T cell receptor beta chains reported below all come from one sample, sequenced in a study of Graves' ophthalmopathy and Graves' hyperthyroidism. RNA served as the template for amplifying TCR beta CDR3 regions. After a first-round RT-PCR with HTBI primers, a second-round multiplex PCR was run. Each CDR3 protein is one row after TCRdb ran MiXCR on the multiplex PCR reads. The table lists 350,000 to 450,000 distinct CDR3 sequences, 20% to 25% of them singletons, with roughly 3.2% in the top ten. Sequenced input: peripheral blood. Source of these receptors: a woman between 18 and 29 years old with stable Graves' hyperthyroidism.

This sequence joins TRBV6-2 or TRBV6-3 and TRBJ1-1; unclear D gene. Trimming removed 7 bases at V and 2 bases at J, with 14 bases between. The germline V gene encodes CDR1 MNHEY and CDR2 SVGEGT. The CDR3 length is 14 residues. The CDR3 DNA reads TGTGCCAGCACCCCCGTCAGAGTTAACACTGAAGCTTTCTTT. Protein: CASTPVRVNTEAFF.

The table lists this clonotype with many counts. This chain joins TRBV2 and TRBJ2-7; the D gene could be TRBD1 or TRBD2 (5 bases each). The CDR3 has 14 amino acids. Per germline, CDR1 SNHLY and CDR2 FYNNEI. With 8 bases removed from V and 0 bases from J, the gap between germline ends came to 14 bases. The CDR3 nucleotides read TGTGCCAGCCTGGTGGGACGGGACTCCTACGAGCAGTACTTC. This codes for CASLVGRDSYEQYF.

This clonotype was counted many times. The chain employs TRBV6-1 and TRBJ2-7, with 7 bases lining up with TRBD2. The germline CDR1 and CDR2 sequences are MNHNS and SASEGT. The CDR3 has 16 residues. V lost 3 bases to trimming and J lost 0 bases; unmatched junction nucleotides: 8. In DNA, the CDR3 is TGTGCCAGCAGTGATCTAATGCGCGGGGGCTCCTACGAGCAGTACTTC. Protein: CASSDLMRGGSYEQYF.

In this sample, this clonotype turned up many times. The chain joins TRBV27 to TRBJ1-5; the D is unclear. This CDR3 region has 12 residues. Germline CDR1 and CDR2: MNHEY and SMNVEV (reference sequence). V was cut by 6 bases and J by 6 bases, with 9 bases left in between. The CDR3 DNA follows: TGTGCCAGCAGAGGGCGAGGTCAGCCCCAGCATTTT. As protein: CASRGRGQPQHF.

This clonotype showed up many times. The CDR3 sequence is CASSTDRGFVYEQYF. CDR3 DNA: TGTGCCAGTAGTACGGACAGGGGTTTCGTCTACGAGCAGTACTTC. The chain combines TRBV19 with TRBJ2-7; TRBD1 matches at 9 bases. The junction had 7 bases not matched to a gene; V was cut back by 4 bases and J by 3 bases. The CDR3 totals 15 residues. Per the germline V gene, CDR1 is LNHDA and CDR2 is SQIVND (reference sequence).

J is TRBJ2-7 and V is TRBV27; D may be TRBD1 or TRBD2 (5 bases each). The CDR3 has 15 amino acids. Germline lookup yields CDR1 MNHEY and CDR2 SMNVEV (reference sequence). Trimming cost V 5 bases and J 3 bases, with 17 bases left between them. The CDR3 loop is CASSLRGLVRYEQYF. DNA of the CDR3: TGTGCCAGCAGTCTCCGGGGCCTCGTTCGCTACGAGCAGTACTTC.

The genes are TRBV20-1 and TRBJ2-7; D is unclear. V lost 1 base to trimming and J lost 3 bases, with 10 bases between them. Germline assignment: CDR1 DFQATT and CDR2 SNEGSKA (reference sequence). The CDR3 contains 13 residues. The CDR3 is CSARGARDYEQYF. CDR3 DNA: TGCAGTGCTAGAGGGGCCAGAGACTACGAGCAGTACTTC.

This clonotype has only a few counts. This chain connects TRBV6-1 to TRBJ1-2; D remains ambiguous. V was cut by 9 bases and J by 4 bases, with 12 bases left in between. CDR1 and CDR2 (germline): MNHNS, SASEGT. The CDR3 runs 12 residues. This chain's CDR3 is CASLILPYGYTF. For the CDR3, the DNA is TGTGCCAGTTTAATTTTGCCCTATGGCTACACCTTC.

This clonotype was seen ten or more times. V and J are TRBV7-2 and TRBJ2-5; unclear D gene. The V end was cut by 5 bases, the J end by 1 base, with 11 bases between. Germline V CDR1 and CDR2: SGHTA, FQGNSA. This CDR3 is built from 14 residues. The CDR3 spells CASSPGRIQETQYF. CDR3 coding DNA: TGTGCCAGCAGCCCTGGACGGATCCAAGAGACCCAGTACTTC. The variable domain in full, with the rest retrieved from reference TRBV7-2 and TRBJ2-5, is GAGVSQSPSNKVTEKGKDVELRCDPISGHTALYWYRQSLGQGLEFLIYFQGNSAPDKSGLPSDRFSAERTGGSVSTLTIQRTQQEDSAVYLCASSPGRIQETQYFGPGTRLLVL.

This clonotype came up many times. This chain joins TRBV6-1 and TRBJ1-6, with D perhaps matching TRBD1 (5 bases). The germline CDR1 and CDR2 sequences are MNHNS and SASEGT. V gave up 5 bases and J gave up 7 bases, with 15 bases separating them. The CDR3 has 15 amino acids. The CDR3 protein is CASSRTPPGNSPLHF. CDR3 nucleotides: TGTGCCAGCAGTAGGACACCCCCCGGGAATTCACCCCTCCACTTT.

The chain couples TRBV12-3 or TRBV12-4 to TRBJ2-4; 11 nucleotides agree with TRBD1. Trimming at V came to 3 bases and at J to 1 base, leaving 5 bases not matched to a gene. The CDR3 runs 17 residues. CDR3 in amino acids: CASSLGQGVRAKNIQYF. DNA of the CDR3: TGTGCCAGCAGTTTGGGACAGGGGGTGAGGGCCAAAAACATTCAGTACTTC.

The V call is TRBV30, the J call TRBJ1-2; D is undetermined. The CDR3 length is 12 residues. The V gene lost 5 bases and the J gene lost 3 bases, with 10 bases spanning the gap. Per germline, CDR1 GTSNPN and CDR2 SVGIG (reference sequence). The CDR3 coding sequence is TGTGCCTGGCGGCGGGAGGACTATGGCTACACCTTC. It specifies CAWRREDYGYTF.

The CDR3 spells CASSSLDRQSNYGYTF. Written as DNA, the CDR3 is TGTGCCAGCAGCTCTCTAGACCGACAGTCTAACTATGGCTACACCTTC. The chain uses TRBV12-3 or TRBV12-4 and TRBJ1-2; D might be TRBD1 (5 bases). Trimming pared 6 bases from V and 0 bases from J, leaving 17 bases between. This CDR3 is built from 16 residues.

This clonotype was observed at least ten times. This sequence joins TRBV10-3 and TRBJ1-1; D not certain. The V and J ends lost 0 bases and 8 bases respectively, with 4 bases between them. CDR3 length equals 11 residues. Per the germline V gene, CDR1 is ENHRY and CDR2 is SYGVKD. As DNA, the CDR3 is TGTGCCATCAGTGAGTCTTGGGAAGCTTTCTTT. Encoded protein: CAISESWEAFF.

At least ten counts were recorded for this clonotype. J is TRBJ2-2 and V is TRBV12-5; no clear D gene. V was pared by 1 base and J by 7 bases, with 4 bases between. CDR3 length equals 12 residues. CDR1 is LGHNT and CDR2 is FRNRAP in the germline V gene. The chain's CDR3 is CASGLENGELFF. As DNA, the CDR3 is TGTGCTAGTGGTTTGGAGAACGGGGAGCTGTTTTTT.

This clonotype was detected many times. CDR3 sequence reads: CASSTRVGETQYF. The CDR3 bases are TGTGCCAGCAGTACCAGGGTCGGGGAGACCCAGTACTTC. V is TRBV12-3 or TRBV12-4 and J is TRBJ2-5, with D perhaps TRBD1 (5 bases). The CDR3 is 13 residues long. Trimming removed 5 bases at V and 5 bases at J, with 12 bases between.

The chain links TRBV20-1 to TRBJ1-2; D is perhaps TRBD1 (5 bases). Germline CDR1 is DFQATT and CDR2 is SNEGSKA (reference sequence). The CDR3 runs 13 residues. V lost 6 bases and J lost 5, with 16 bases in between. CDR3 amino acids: CSATPGTRYGYTF. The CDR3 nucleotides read TGCAGTGCCACACCGGGGACTAGATATGGCTACACCTTC.

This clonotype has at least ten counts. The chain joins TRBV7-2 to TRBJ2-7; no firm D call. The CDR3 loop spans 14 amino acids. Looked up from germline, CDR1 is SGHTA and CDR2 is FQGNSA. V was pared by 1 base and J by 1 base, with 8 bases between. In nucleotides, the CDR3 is TGTGCCAGCAGCTTAGTAGGAAGGTCCTACGAGCAGTACTTC. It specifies CASSLVGRSYEQYF. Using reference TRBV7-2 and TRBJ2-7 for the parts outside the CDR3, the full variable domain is GAGVSQSPSNKVTEKGKDVELRCDPISGHTALYWYRQSLGQGLEFLIYFQGNSAPDKSGLPSDRFSAERTGGSVSTLTIQRTQQEDSAVYLCASSLVGRSYEQYFGPGTRLTVT.